A single sample is the source of the 3 T cell receptor beta chains below, sequenced in a study of early T cells in non-severe SARS-CoV-2 infection. Each CDR3 protein is one row after TCRdb ran MiXCR on the 5' RACE reads. The sample contains 97,000 or so distinct CDR3 sequences, under 15% of which appear only once. Sequencing was performed on whole blood. The origin of the receptors is an adult who was a healthcare worker with PCR-confirmed SARS-CoV-2 infection or an uninfected control (not recorded which).

This clonotype has at least ten counts. The chain recombines TRBV4-3 with TRBJ2-7; 8 positions match TRBD2. The CDR3 extends over 16 amino acids. The V segment lost 1 base and the J segment 5 bases; nucleotides outside the gene matches: 10. Germline CDR1 LGHNA, CDR2 YSLEER. CDR3 region: CASSQAGAGEPDEQYF. The DNA for the CDR3 is TGCGCCAGCAGCCAAGCGGGAGCGGGAGAGCCAGACGAGCAGTACTTC.

In its sample, this clonotype was seen a few times. This chain joins TRBV27 and TRBJ2-2; D gene uncertain. The germline V gene encodes CDR1 MNHEY and CDR2 SMNVEV (reference sequence). The CDR3 has 13 amino acids. V lost 5 bases and J lost 0, with 4 bases in between. The CDR3 region is CASSPANTGELFF. As DNA, the CDR3 is TGTGCCAGCAGTCCCGCGAACACCGGGGAGCTGTTTTTT.

This clonotype appeared many times. The rearrangement joins TRBV11-1 to TRBJ2-5; D gene unclear. The CDR3 is 14 residues long. Germline CDR1 is SGHAT and CDR2 is FQDESV (reference sequence). V gave up 3 bases and J gave up 2 bases, with 10 bases separating them. The CDR3 region is CASSLGSRQETQYF. In nucleotides, the CDR3 is TGTGCCAGCAGCTTGGGCAGTCGGCAAGAGACCCAGTACTTC.